This TCR beta chain was captured by sequencing in a study of blood T cell repertoires in COVID-19. At the level of the study: Samples came from the United States, Italy and Spain, spanning acute and convalescent COVID-19.

The repertoire was sequenced with immunoSEQ multiplex PCR; TCRdb's copy has only in-frame clones and lacks some. The data show approximately 300,000 clones, with just over 85% seen just once and 10% held by the top ten. The CDR3 totals 16 residues. The germline V gene has CDR1 LNHDA and CDR2 SQIVND (reference sequence). V lost 9 bases to trimming and J lost 1 base, with 19 bases between them. This TCR was sampled from a woman aged 18-35 years who had recovered from COVID-19. The genes are TRBV19 and TRBJ1-5; tentative D call: TRBD1 (6 bases). Specimen: PBMCs or T cells enriched from blood (not recorded which). The CDR3 sequence is CASQGLRTSSNQPQHF. In nucleotides, the CDR3 is TGTGCCAGCCAGGGGCTGCGCACCTCAAGCAATCAGCCCCAGCATTTT.